This T cell receptor beta chain stems from a study of CD8 T cells in ankylosing spondylitis. Broader study findings: What appeared characteristic of ankylosing spondylitis blood was a TCR beta motif of eight highly homologous variants.

CDR3 size: 13 residues. From germline, CDR1 is LNHNV and CDR2 YYDKDF (reference sequence). Deletions cut 5 bases from V and 5 bases from J, with 9 bases between. TCRdb reprocessed the 5' RACE reads via MiXCR and lists one record per CDR3 protein. The sample yields approximately 520,000 distinct CDR3 sequences, 5.3% seen once. This clonotype was recorded at least ten times. The antigen is undetermined. The receptor was isolated from a male donor with ankylosing spondylitis. The V gene is TRBV15, the J gene TRBJ1-4, with D uncertain. Sequencing was performed on blood, either unsorted or a sorted T cell fraction (not recorded which). CDR3 region: CATSYSGNEKLFF. The CDR3 nucleotides are TGTGCCACCAGCTACTCAGGAAATGAAAAACTGTTTTTT.